The 13 T cell receptor beta chains below come from one sample, sequenced in a study of control samples from healthy donors and cancer patients. Profiling relied on immunoSEQ multiplex PCR, and the TCRdb table lists in-frame clones only, not all of them. This sample yields 85,000 to 95,000 clones, of which approximately 90% are seen a single time; 0.92% belongs to the top ten. The sequencing sample was made of blood. These receptors came from a woman aged 25-40 years in good health.

This sequence joins TRBV6-5 and TRBJ2-2; 7 bases align to TRBD1. This CDR3 is 15 amino acids long. The J segment lost 5 bases and the V segment lost 5 bases, leaving 8 bases of the junction unmatched. Germline V gives CDR1 MNHEY, CDR2 SVGAGI. In DNA form, the CDR3 reads TGTGCCAGCAGTCCCACTACAGGGGAGACCGGGGAGCTGTTTTTT. Translated: CASSPTTGETGELFF.

The genes are TRBV27 and TRBJ1-5; perhaps TRBD1 as D (6 bases). Looked up from germline, CDR1 is MNHEY and CDR2 is SMNVEV (reference sequence). V lost 2 bases to trimming and J lost 3 bases, with 14 bases between them. There are 16 residues in the CDR3. DNA of the CDR3: TGTGCCAGCAGTTTAACCGGGAACAGGGCCAATCAGCCCCAGCATTTT. This translates into CASSLTGNRANQPQHF.

This clone has just a few counts. The rearrangement joins TRBV27 to TRBJ2-2; TRBD1 might be the D (5 bases). The V and J ends lost 1 base and 5 bases respectively, with 11 bases between them. Germline V gene data show CDR1 as MNHEY and CDR2 as SMNVEV (reference sequence). This CDR3 has 15 residues. The CDR3 region has the DNA TGTGCCAGCAGTTTATTTCGACAGATTACCGGGGAGCTGTTTTTT. Amino acid sequence: CASSLFRQITGELFF.

The V gene is TRBV19, the J gene TRBJ1-3; maybe TRBD1 (5 bases). The CDR3 sequence is 15 residues long. Trimming cost V 8 bases and J 0 bases, with 14 bases left between them. CDR1 and CDR2 from the germline V gene are LNHDA and SQIVND (reference sequence). CDR3 nucleotides: TGTGCCAGTGCTCAGGGAGTGAGCTCTGGAAACACCATATATTTT. This encodes CASAQGVSSGNTIYF. Together with reference TRBV19 and TRBJ1-3, the CDR3 gives the full variable domain: DGGITQSPKYLFRKEGQNVTLSCEQNLNHDAMYWYRQDPGQGLRLIYYSQIVNDFQKGDIAEGYSVSREKKESFPLTVTSAQKNPTAFYLCASAQGVSSGNTIYFGEGSWLTVV.

This chain connects TRBV7-2 to TRBJ2-7, with TRBD2 matching 9 bases. Germline CDR1 reads SGHTA; CDR2 reads FQGNSA. There are 15 residues in the CDR3. The V gene end was trimmed by 3 bases and the J gene end by 0 bases; junction bases not matched to a gene: 3. CDR3 nucleotides: TGTGCCAGCAGCTTGACTAGCGGCACCTCCTACGAGCAGTACTTC. Its translation: CASSLTSGTSYEQYF.

The chain is built from TRBV7-8 and TRBJ1-6, with D hard to call. V was cut by 4 bases and J by 1 base, with 11 bases left in between. The CDR3 is 16 residues long. The germline gives CDR1 SGHVS, CDR2 FQNEAQ. In DNA, the CDR3 is TGTGCCAGCAGCTCCCCGGGGTTTTCCTATAATTCACCCCTCCACTTT. Translating it yields CASSSPGFSYNSPLHF.

The chain employs TRBV6-1 and TRBJ1-1, with D hard to call. The CDR3 runs to 13 residues. V was trimmed by 3 bases and J by 5 bases, leaving 10 bases between them. Germline values: CDR1 MNHNS, CDR2 SASEGT. CDR3 nucleotide sequence: TGTGCCAGCAGTGAGGGCCCGTGGACTGAAGCTTTCTTT. Protein product: CASSEGPWTEAFF.

In its sample, this clone was seen once. The chain recombines TRBV5-4 with TRBJ2-3; 14 bases line up with TRBD2. Losses at the gene ends were 4 bases for V and 5 bases for J; bases not matched to a gene: 6. Germline CDR1 is SGHNT and CDR2 is YYREEE (reference sequence). The CDR3 is made up of 16 amino acids. CDR3: CASSLGLAGVGDTQYF. CDR3 in DNA: TGTGCCAGCAGCCTGGGACTAGCGGGGGTTGGAGATACGCAGTATTTT.

The gene calls are TRBV3-1 (or the pseudogene TRBV3-2) and TRBJ2-7; D is undetermined. CDR3 length: 13 residues. Germline CDR1 is LGHDT and CDR2 is YNNKEL (reference sequence). Trimming shortened V by 2 bases and J by 3 bases, and 8 bases separated the two germline ends. This chain's CDR3 is CASSQNSGYEQYF. CDR3 nucleotide sequence: TGTGCCAGCAGCCAAAATTCGGGCTACGAGCAGTACTTC.

The chain recombines TRBV20-1 with TRBJ2-1, with a possible D match to TRBD2 (5 bases). This CDR3 is 12 amino acids long. CDR1 and CDR2 from the germline V gene are DFQATT and SNEGSKA (reference sequence). V was cut by 3 bases and J by 9 bases, with 12 bases left in between. As DNA, the CDR3 is TGCAGTGCTAGTACCCTTGAGGGTGAGCAGTTCTTC. Protein product: CSASTLEGEQFF.

V is TRBV25-1 and J is TRBJ2-7; D not resolved. Between the trimmed V and J ends, which lost 6 bases and 0 bases, there was a span of 0 bases. The CDR3 length is 10 residues. The germline V gene has CDR1 MGHDK and CDR2 SYGVNS. CDR3 sequence (DNA): TGTGCCAGCAGCTCCTACGAGCAGTACTTC. This translates into CASSSYEQYF.

V usage is TRBV3-1 (or the pseudogene TRBV3-2) and J usage is TRBJ1-2; TRBD1 agrees at 7 bases. The V gene's germline CDR1 is LGHDT and CDR2 YNNKEL (reference sequence). The trim removed 4 bases at V and 3 bases at J, leaving 14 bases unmatched. The CDR3 contains 17 residues. The CDR3 DNA is TGTGCCAGCAGCCCCCTCCCCGGGACAGCCGTCTACTATGGCTACACCTTC. This codes for CASSPLPGTAVYYGYTF.

The chain uses TRBV4-1 and TRBJ1-4; D gene uncertain. The CDR3 length is 16 residues. V gave up 3 bases and J gave up 2 bases, with 13 bases separating them. CDR1 and CDR2 (germline): MGHRA, YSYEKL. The CDR3, as DNA: TGCGCCAGCAGCCACCGGTCCCAGGCGACTAATGAAAAACTGTTTTTT. Amino acids: CASSHRSQATNEKLFF.